Following are 8 T cell receptor beta chains from one sample sequenced in a study of blood T cells in healthy people across ages (dated by TCRdb to the mid-2010s). The library was generated by 5' RACE. The instrument was an Illumina HiSeq 2500. A second roughly 6 to 11 cycle PCR used a sample-barcoded 5' primer and a J-beta primer mix. In TCRdb, the public reads were trimmed at Q25 with fastp and aligned with MiXCR, with productive beta chains retained. CDR3 protein sequences are deduplicated, and each keeps its most common genes and DNA. Here the sample has about 680,000 distinct CDR3 sequences; approximately 50% occur a single time. 30% to 35% of the sample belongs to the ten largest clones. The specimen sequenced was blood. The source of these receptors is a woman in her sixties or seventies in good health.

This rearrangement joins TRBV29-1 to TRBJ2-7; D remains unclear. The CDR3 has 15 amino acids. CDR1 and CDR2 (germline): SQVTM, ANQGSEA. CDR3 DNA sequence: TGCCCCCCTTATAGGGCTTTTGCGTCCTACAATGAGCAGTACTTC. Protein: CPPYRAFASYNEQYF.

The V gene is TRBV7-2, the J gene TRBJ2-5; perhaps D is TRBD1 or TRBD2 (5 bases each). The J call may not be correct, given that the DNA end is closer to TRBJ2-7. CDR1 SGHTA and CDR2 FQGNSA come from the germline V gene. The length of the CDR3 is 13 residues. The CDR3 DNA follows: TGTGCCAGCAGCTTATCCAGGGAGAACGAGCAGTACTTC. Protein: CASSLSRENEQYF.

The sample holds a few counts of this clonotype. The V and J genes are TRBV20-1 and TRBJ1-4; unclear D gene. Germline V gene sequence: CDR1 DFQATT, CDR2 SNEGSKA (reference sequence). The ends were cut back, 6 bases at V and 6 bases at J, with 8 bases in the middle. The CDR3 covers 11 residues. This CDR3 is CSAKWDEKLFF. In nucleotides, the CDR3 is TGCAGTGCAAAGTGGGATGAAAAACTGTTTTTT.

The chain carries TRBV4-3 and TRBJ1-6; D is uncertain. Trimming took 4 bases from V and 0 from J, leaving 10 bases between them. The CDR3 loop spans 16 amino acids. The V gene's germline CDR1 is LGHNA and CDR2 YSLEER. The CDR3 bases are TGCGCCAGCAGCCGGTCGTTGAGCTCCTATAATTCACCCCTCCACTTT. Translation: CASSRSLSSYNSPLHF.

The rearrangement links TRBV6-5 to TRBJ2-7, with D perhaps assigned TRBD1 or TRBD2 (5 bases each). Germline V gene data show CDR1 as MNHEY and CDR2 as SVGAGI. The ends were cut back, 1 base at V and 1 base at J, with 11 bases in the middle. There are 15 residues in the CDR3. As DNA, the CDR3 is TGTGCCAGCAGTTACTATGTGGGACCATCCTACGAGCAGTACTTC. Its protein product is CASSYYVGPSYEQYF.

J is TRBJ2-4 and V is TRBV20-1, with D uncertain. The J call could be wrong; TRBJ2-7 is a better fit for the DNA end. CDR3 length equals 15 residues. Germline lookup yields CDR1 DFQATT and CDR2 SNEGSKA (reference sequence). CDR3 DNA sequence: TGCAGTGCTAGAGATCTTCGGAAGAGCTCCTACGAGCAGTACTTC. This translates into CSARDLRKSSYEQYF.

This chain connects TRBV11-1 to TRBJ1-4, with TRBD1 as a possible D gene (5 bases). Trimming shortened V by 5 bases and J by 8 bases, and 21 bases separated the two germline ends. Per the germline V gene, CDR1 is SGHAT and CDR2 is FQDESV (reference sequence). The CDR3 extends over 16 amino acids. The DNA for the CDR3 is TGTGCCAGCAGCAAGGGGACTCTAACGTTGGAGGAAAAACTGTTTTTT. This gives the protein CASSKGTLTLEEKLFF.

The rearrangement links TRBV9 to TRBJ1-1; D unclear. The germline CDR1 and CDR2 sequences are SGDLS and YYNGEE. CDR3 length equals 13 residues. V shed 1 base and J shed 7 bases, with 11 bases lying between them. CDR3 region: CASSVRLNGEAFF. DNA of the CDR3: TGTGCCAGCAGCGTAAGGTTGAACGGTGAAGCTTTCTTT.